The 19 T cell receptor beta chains presented below share a single source sample, sequenced in a study of T cells in Graves' hyperthyroidism and ophthalmopathy. TCR beta CDR3 sequences were amplified from RNA transcripts. The TCR CDR3 first-round RT-PCR relied on the HTBI primer set. One entry per CDR3 protein results from TCRdb running MiXCR on the multiplex PCR reads. The table includes hundreds of thousands of distinct CDR3 sequences, 16% detected once. The sample was blood. The receptors here all came from a woman in her late teens or twenties with Graves' hyperthyroidism.

This clonotype was observed a few times. A much larger clone differs from this one at a single base, so this may be a read error. The chain is built from TRBV12-3 or TRBV12-4 and TRBJ1-4; 7 bases are shared with TRBD1. This CDR3 has 12 residues. The CDR3 DNA follows: TGTGCCAGCAGCCCTGGGACAGAAAAACCGTTTTTT. It translates to CASSPGTEKPFF.

V is TRBV4-1 and J is TRBJ2-7; 9 positions match TRBD1. The V and J ends lost 2 bases and 3 bases, in that order; junction bases with no gene match: 2. The CDR3 totals 14 residues. Germline lookup yields CDR1 MGHRA and CDR2 YSYEKL. CDR3 amino acids: CASSQRTGVYEQYF. For the CDR3, the DNA is TGCGCCAGCAGCCAAAGGACAGGGGTCTACGAGCAGTACTTC.

The J gene is TRBJ2-5, the V gene TRBV6-5; 11 bases fit TRBD2. The V and J ends lost 2 bases and 2 bases, in that order; junction bases with no gene match: 4. Looked up from germline, CDR1 is MNHEY and CDR2 is SVGAGI. This CDR3 region has 16 residues. CDR3 protein: CASSYGTSGTQETQYF. Written as DNA, the CDR3 is TGTGCCAGCAGTTACGGGACTAGCGGAACTCAAGAGACCCAGTACTTC.

The chain uses TRBV24-1 and TRBJ2-2; the D gene is possibly TRBD1 (7 bases). Germline CDR1 reads KGHDR; CDR2 reads SFDVKD. CDR3 length equals 15 residues. With 6 bases removed from V and 3 bases from J, the gap between germline ends came to 13 bases. CDR3 protein: CATSWTGGDTGELFF. The DNA of the CDR3 is TGTGCCACCAGTTGGACAGGCGGGGACACCGGGGAGCTGTTTTTT.

The chain combines TRBV6-2 or TRBV6-3 with TRBJ2-3; D remains unclear. This CDR3 has 12 amino acids. The germline V gene has CDR1 MNHEY and CDR2 SVGEGT. Between the trimmed V and J ends, which lost 2 bases and 7 bases, there was a span of 7 bases. The CDR3 loop is CASSYRLYTQYF. CDR3 coding DNA: TGTGCCAGCAGTTACCGGCTATATACGCAGTATTTT.

The chain recombines TRBV5-1 with TRBJ2-7, with a tentative D call TRBD1 (6 bases). The V and J ends lost 3 bases and 5 bases respectively, with 12 bases between them. CDR3 length: 13 amino acids. CDR1 is SGHRS, CDR2 YFSETQ, per germline. Here the CDR3 reads CASSWTHRDEQYF. The CDR3 DNA reads as TGCGCCAGCAGCTGGACCCACAGGGACGAGCAGTACTTC.

The chain links TRBV7-9 to TRBJ2-1; TRBD2 agrees at 10 bases. The junction had 7 bases not matched to a gene; V was cut back by 4 bases and J by 4 bases. CDR3 size: 16 residues. Germline V gene data show CDR1 as SEHNR and CDR2 as FQNEAQ (reference sequence). The CDR3 region is CASSSITSGTYNEQFF. The CDR3 coding sequence is TGTGCCAGCAGCTCGATAACTAGCGGGACTTACAATGAGCAGTTCTTC.

The chain carries TRBV6-2 or TRBV6-3 and TRBJ1-3; weak D call: TRBD1 (6 bases). The CDR3 is made up of 11 amino acids. V gave up 6 bases and J gave up 11 bases, with 11 bases separating them. The germline CDR1 and CDR2 sequences are MNHEY and SVGEGT. CDR3 sequence (DNA): TGTGCCAGCAGAACAGGGACCGCCATATATTTT. As protein: CASRTGTAIYF.

This clonotype was observed many times. V gene TRBV18 combines with J gene TRBJ2-7; D call uncertain. The germline gives CDR1 KGHSH, CDR2 LQKENI. Trimming took 3 bases from V and 2 from J, leaving 11 bases between them. This CDR3 is built from 14 residues. CDR3 nucleotide sequence: TGTGCCAGCTCACCGGGCCCCCCAGCCTACGAGCAGTACTTC. This sequence encodes CASSPGPPAYEQYF.

The chain recombines TRBV2 with TRBJ1-6, with a possible D match to TRBD1 (5 bases). The CDR3 consists of 15 residues. The V end was cut by 2 bases, the J end by 7 bases, with 12 bases between. The germline V gene encodes CDR1 SNHLY and CDR2 FYNNEI. The DNA of the CDR3 is TGTGCCAGCAGTGAACGGGGGGTGGGGAATTCACCCCTCCACTTT. It translates to CASSERGVGNSPLHF.

This rearrangement joins TRBV7-3 to TRBJ2-2; D may be TRBD1 (6 bases). This CDR3 is 15 amino acids long. Germline loops: CDR1 SGHTA, CDR2 FQGTGA. With 2 bases removed from V and 7 bases from J, the gap between germline ends came to 14 bases. The CDR3: CASSLGPGDDGELFF. The CDR3 region has the DNA TGTGCCAGCAGCTTAGGGCCAGGGGACGACGGGGAGCTGTTTTTT.

As regards this clonotype: Possible read error: a much larger clone is one base away. V is TRBV27 and J is TRBJ2-7; either TRBD1 or TRBD2 may fit D (5 bases each). The CDR3 contains 16 residues. V was clipped by 11 bases and J by 5 bases, with 28 bases between them. Looked up from germline, CDR1 is MNHEY and CDR2 is SMNVEV (reference sequence). CDR3 DNA sequence: TGTGCCGGCATCCCCCGGGCGGCAGGGAGAATCGACGAGCAGTACTTC. It is translated as CAGIPRAAGRIDEQYF.

V gene TRBV5-1 combines with J gene TRBJ2-3; TRBD2 agrees at 10 bases. The CDR3 consists of 16 residues. Trimming cost V 6 bases and J 4 bases; bases outside gene matches: 11. Germline V gene data show CDR1 as SGHRS and CDR2 as YFSETQ. The CDR3 nucleotides are TGCGCCAGCACCTCCAGCGGGGGGGCGTCGCCAGATACGCAGTATTTT. This codes for CASTSSGGASPDTQYF.

Only a few counts were recorded for this clonotype. This chain uses TRBV6-1 with TRBJ2-3, with a weak D call TRBD2 (6 bases). The CDR3 has 15 amino acids. V was cut by 5 bases and J by 5 bases, with 17 bases left in between. Germline lookup yields CDR1 MNHNS and CDR2 SASEGT. The CDR3 DNA is TGTGCCAGCAGTCCCTTGGGGGGAGAGGTAGATACGCAGTATTTT. Translated: CASSPLGGEVDTQYF.

The rearrangement uses TRBV6-1 and TRBJ1-6, with TRBD1 identical over 7 bases. The J segment lost 4 bases and the V segment lost 8 bases, leaving 2 bases of the junction unmatched. This CDR3 spans 13 amino acids. CDR1 MNHNS and CDR2 SASEGT come from the germline V gene. CDR3 sequence reads: CASWGQYNSPLHF. In DNA, the CDR3 is TGTGCCAGCTGGGGACAGTATAATTCACCCCTCCACTTT.

This clonotype was seen at least ten times. This chain links TRBV10-3 with TRBJ2-7; the D call may be TRBD1 or TRBD2 (5 bases each). The V gene's germline CDR1 is ENHRY and CDR2 SYGVKD. The V gene lost 3 bases and the J gene lost 2 bases, with 20 bases spanning the gap. The CDR3 has 17 amino acids. The CDR3 here is CAISEGVGVSSAYEQYF. The CDR3 DNA is TGTGCCATCAGTGAAGGAGTGGGGGTCTCATCCGCCTACGAGCAGTACTTC.

The chain joins TRBV19 to TRBJ2-3; TRBD2 matches 8 bases. The CDR3 spans 16 residues. The germline gives CDR1 LNHDA, CDR2 SQIVND (reference sequence). Unmatched junction bases numbered 3, after V lost 1 base and J lost 0 bases. This chain's CDR3 is CASSIVSSGSTDTQYF. For the CDR3, the DNA is TGTGCCAGTAGTATAGTTTCTAGCGGGAGCACAGATACGCAGTATTTT.

This clonotype was seen repeatedly, ten times or more. The chain has TRBV12-3 or TRBV12-4 and TRBJ2-1; 11 bases align to TRBD2. The V and J ends lost 1 base and 4 bases, in that order; junction bases with no gene match: 9. This CDR3 region has 18 residues. The CDR3 region has the DNA TGTGCCAGCAGTTTAGGTAGCGGGGGGGCAGCCGCGTACAATGAGCAGTTCTTC. This gives the protein CASSLGSGGAAAYNEQFF.

This chain uses TRBV6-1 with TRBJ1-1; possibly TRBD1 for D (5 bases). The CDR3 extends over 13 amino acids. V lost 7 bases and J 10 bases, leaving 19 bases between the germline ends. The germline V gene has CDR1 MNHNS and CDR2 SASEGT. The CDR3 DNA sequence: TGTGCCAGCAACCTAACACCGGGACGCGGAGCTTTCTTT. Protein: CASNLTPGRGAFF.